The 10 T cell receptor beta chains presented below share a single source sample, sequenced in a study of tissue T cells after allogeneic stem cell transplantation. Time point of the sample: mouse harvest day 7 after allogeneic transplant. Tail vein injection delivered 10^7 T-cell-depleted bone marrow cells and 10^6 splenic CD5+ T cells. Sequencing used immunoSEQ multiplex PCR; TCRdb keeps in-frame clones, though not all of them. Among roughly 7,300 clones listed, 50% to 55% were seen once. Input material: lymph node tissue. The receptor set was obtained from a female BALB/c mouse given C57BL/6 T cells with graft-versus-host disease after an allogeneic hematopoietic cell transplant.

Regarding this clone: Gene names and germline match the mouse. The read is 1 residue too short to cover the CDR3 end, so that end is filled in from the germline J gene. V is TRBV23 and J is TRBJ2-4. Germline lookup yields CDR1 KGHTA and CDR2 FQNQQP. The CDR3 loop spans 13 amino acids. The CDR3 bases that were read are TGCTCCAGCAGTCAAAATAGTCAAAACACCTTGTAC. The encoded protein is CSSSQNSQNTLY. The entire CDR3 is CSSSQNSQNTLYF.

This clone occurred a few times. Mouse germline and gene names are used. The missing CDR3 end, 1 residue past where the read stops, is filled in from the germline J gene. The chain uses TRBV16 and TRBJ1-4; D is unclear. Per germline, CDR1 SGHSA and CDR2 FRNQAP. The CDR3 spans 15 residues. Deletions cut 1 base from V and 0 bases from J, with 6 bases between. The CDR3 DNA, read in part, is TGTGCAAGCAGCTTAGTTCCAATTTCCAACGAAAGATTATTT. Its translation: CASSLVPISNERLF. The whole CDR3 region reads CASSLVPISNERLFF. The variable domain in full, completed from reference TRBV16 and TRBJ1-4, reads NAGVIQTPRHKVTGKGQEATLWCEPISGHSAVFWYRQTIVQGLEFLTYFRNQAPIDDSGMPKERFSAQMPNQSHSTLKIQSTQPQDSAVYLCASSLVPISNERLFFGHGTKLSVL.

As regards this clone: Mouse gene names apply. The CDR3 loop reads CASSSWAWGSNTGQLYF. The CDR3 DNA, read in part, is TGTGCCAGCTCTTCCTGGGCCTGGGGGTCAAACACCGGGCAGCTCTAC. This chain connects TRBV12-2 to TRBJ2-2, with 7 bases fitting TRBD2. The CDR3 is cut off 1 residue early in the read; its end comes from the germline J gene. V gave up 3 bases and J gave up 0 bases; unmatched junction bases: 9. Germline V gene lookup returns CDR1 SGHLS and CDR2 HYDKME. The length of the CDR3 is 17 residues. Full variable domain (missing parts from reference TRBV12-2 and TRBJ2-2): NSGVVQSPRYIIKGKGERSILKCIPISGHLSVAWYQQTQGQELKFFIQHYDKMERDKGNLPSRFSVQQFDDYHSEMNMSALELEDSAVYFCASSSWAWGSNTGQLYFGEGSKLTVL.

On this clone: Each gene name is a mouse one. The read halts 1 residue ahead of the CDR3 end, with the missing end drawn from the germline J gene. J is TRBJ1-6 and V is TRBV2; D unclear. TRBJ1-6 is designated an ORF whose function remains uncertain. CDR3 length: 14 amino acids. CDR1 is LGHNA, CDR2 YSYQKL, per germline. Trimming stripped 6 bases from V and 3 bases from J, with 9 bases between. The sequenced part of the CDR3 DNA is TGTGCCAGCAGGCAGAGCCTCTATAATTCGCCCCTCTAC. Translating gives CASRQSLYNSPLY. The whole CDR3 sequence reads CASRQSLYNSPLYF.

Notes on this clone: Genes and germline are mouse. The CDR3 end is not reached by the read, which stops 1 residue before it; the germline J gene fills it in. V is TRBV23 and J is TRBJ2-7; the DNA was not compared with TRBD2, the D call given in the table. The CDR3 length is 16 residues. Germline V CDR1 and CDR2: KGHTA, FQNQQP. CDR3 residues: CSSSQPPGLGGYEQYF. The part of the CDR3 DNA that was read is TGCTCCAGCAGTCAACCACCGGGACTGGGGGGGTATGAACAGTAC.

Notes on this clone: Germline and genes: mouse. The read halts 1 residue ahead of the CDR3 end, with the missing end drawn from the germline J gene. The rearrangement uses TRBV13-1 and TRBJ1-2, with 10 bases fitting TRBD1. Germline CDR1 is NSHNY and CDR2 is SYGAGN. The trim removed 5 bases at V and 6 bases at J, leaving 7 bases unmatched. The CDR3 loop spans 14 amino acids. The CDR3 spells CASSARDRGPDYTF. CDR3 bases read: TGTGCCAGCAGCGCCCGGGACAGGGGACCCGACTACACC.

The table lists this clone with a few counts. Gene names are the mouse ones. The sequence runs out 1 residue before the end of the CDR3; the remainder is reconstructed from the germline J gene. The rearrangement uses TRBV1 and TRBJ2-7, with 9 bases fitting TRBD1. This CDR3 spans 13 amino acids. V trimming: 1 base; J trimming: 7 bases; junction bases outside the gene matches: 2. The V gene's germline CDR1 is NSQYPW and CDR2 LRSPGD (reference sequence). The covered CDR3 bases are TGCACCTGCAGTGCAGGGACAGGGGCCGAACAGTAC. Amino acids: CTCSAGTGAEQY. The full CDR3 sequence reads CTCSAGTGAEQYF.

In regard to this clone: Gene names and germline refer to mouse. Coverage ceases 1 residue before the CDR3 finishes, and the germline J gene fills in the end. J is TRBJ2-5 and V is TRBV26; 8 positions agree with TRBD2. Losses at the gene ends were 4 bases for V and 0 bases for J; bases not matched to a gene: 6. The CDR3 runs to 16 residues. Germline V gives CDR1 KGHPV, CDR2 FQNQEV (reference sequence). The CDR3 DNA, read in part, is TGTGCCAGCAGTCCATTGGGGGGGTCTAACCAAGACACCCAGTAC. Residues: CASSPLGGSNQDTQY. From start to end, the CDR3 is CASSPLGGSNQDTQYF.

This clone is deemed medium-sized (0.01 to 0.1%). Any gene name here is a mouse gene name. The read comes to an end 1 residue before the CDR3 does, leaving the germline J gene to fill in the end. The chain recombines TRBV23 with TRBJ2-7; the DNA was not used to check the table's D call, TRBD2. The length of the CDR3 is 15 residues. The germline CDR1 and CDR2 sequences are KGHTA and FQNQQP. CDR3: CSSSLGTGGAREQYF. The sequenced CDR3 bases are TGCTCCAGCAGTCTCGGGACTGGGGGGGCGCGAGAACAGTAC.

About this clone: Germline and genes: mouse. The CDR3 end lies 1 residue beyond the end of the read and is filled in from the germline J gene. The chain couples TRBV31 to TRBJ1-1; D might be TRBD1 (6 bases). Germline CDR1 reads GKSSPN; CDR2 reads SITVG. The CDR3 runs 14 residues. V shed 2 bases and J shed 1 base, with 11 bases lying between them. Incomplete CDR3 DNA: TGTGCCTGGAGTGCCGGGACAAAAAACACAGAAGTCTTC. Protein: CAWSAGTKNTEVF. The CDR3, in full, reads CAWSAGTKNTEVFF.